These T cell receptor beta chains were read from a single sample in a study of CD8+ T cells in alopecia areata. Assay used: immunoSEQ multiplex PCR; TCRdb lists only in-frame clones, some missing. The sample shows about 76,000 clones, roughly 66% of them seen only once. Sequencing was performed on CD8+ T cells sorted from blood, taken at week 24, from a patient treated with tofacitinib. The receptors derive from a human donor with alopecia areata. The CDR3 runs from the conserved cysteine through the conserved F or W. Fields, in order: V gene, J gene, CDR3 protein.

V: TRBV4-1; J: TRBJ1-1; CDR3: CASSQAPETRQGIVTEAFF
V: TRBV29-1; J: TRBJ1-2; CDR3: CSVESENYGYTF
V: TRBV7-2; J: TRBJ2-1; CDR3: CASSLETGTGGNEQFF
V: TRBV27; J: TRBJ2-6; CDR3: CASSFVSGGSGANVLTF
V: TRBV4-1; J: TRBJ2-1; CDR3: CASSQNRDHEQFF
V: TRBV11-1; J: TRBJ2-7; CDR3: CASSTHRTSGSPYEQYF
V: TRBV9; J: TRBJ2-1; CDR3: CASSVGSSGRSNEQFF
V: TRBV4-1; J: TRBJ2-2; CDR3: CASSQIGQGRIGELFF
V: TRBV2; J: TRBJ1-4; CDR3: CASRDRSTTNEKLFF
V: TRBV5-1; J: TRBJ2-1; CDR3: CASSLVFKYNEQFF
V: TRBV4-3; J: TRBJ2-5; CDR3: CASSQVFERETQYF
V: TRBV15; J: TRBJ2-7; CDR3: CATRPSGRAFEQYF
V: TRBV6-1; J: TRBJ2-7; CDR3: CASSPSKEPPYEQYF
V: TRBV27; J: TRBJ2-3; CDR3: CASSLSRSTDTQYF
V: TRBV27; J: TRBJ1-2; CDR3: CASSGGNYGYTF
V: TRBV27; J: TRBJ1-2; CDR3: CASSFGSLYGYTF
V: TRBV6-5; J: TRBJ2-3; CDR3: CASSFRAGVPDTQYF
V: TRBV27; J: TRBJ2-7; CDR3: CASSLGASGTYEQYF
V: TRBV19; J: TRBJ2-7; CDR3: CASSIVGNSYEQYF
V: TRBV2; J: TRBJ2-2; CDR3: CASSGRLAGSTGELFF
V: TRBV7-9; J: TRBJ2-1; CDR3: CASSLLSGNNEQFF
V: TRBV15; J: TRBJ1-1; CDR3: CATSNAGTENTEAFF
V: TRBV27; J: TRBJ1-2; CDR3: CASYQQGYYGYTF
V: TRBV4-1; J: TRBJ1-1; CDR3: CASSQGSRGYTEAFF
V: TRBV4-1; J: TRBJ2-3; CDR3: CASSQDWGGTDTQYF
V: TRBV27; J: TRBJ2-1; CDR3: CATAGTGAYNEQFF
V: TRBV4-1; J: TRBJ2-2; CDR3: CASSGRTGISTGELFF
V: TRBV7-6; J: TRBJ1-5; CDR3: CASSQGQEEYSNQPQHF
V: TRBV30; J: TRBJ1-3; CDR3: CAWSPEGNTIYF
V: TRBV9; J: TRBJ2-1; CDR3: CASSVAVGSGEQFF
V: TRBV9; J: TRBJ2-1; CDR3: CASSVGQGGVNEQFF
V: TRBV9; J: TRBJ2-1; CDR3: CASRHSGRPYNEQFF
V: TRBV5-4; J: TRBJ2-7; CDR3: CASSLAYSDYPSYEQYF
V: TRBV19; J: TRBJ2-1; CDR3: CASKPSGGAGEQFF
V: TRBV29-1; J: TRBJ2-7; CDR3: CSVEGKGRSYEQYF
V: TRBV5-5; J: TRBJ2-3; CDR3: CASSVVPGQGAQTDTQYF
V: TRBV5-4; J: TRBJ2-5; CDR3: CASSFGGGAQETQYF
V: TRBV4-1; J: TRBJ2-7; CDR3: CASSLQTDPSYEQYF
V: TRBV7-9; J: TRBJ2-5; CDR3: CASSLRGGPQETQYF
V: TRBV5-6; J: TRBJ1-4; CDR3: CASSLAVGQINEKLFF
V: TRBV4-1; J: TRBJ2-7; CDR3: CASSQLPGTGAYEQYF
V: TRBV2; J: TRBJ2-3; CDR3: CASRATSGVSTDTQYF
V: TRBV19; J: TRBJ1-1; CDR3: CASSIDAGADEAFF
V: TRBV2; J: TRBJ2-5; CDR3: CASSEMAGAETQYF
V: TRBV7-6; J: TRBJ2-7; CDR3: CASSATGDEQYF
V: TRBV6-4; J: TRBJ2-5; CDR3: CASPNRQDYQETQYF
V: TRBV7-9; J: TRBJ1-2; CDR3: CASSPPGAGIEGYTF